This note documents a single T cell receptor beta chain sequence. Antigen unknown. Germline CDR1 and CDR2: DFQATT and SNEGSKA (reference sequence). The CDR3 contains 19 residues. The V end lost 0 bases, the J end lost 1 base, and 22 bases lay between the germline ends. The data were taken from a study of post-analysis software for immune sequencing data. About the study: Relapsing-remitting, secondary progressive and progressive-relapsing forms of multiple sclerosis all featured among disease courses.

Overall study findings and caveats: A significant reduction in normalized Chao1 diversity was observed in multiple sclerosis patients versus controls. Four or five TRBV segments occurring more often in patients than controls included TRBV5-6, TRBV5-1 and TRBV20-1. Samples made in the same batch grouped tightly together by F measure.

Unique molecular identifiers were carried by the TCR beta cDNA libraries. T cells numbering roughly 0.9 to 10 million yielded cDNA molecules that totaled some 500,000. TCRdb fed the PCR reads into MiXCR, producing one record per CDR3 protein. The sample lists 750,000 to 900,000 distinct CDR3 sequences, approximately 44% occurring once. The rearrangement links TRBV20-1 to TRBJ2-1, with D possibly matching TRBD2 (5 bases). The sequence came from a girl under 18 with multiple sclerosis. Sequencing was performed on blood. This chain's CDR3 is CSARDMRTSTLVSYNEQFF. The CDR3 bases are TGCAGTGCTAGAGATATGAGGACTTCCACACTAGTTTCCTACAATGAGCAGTTCTTC.